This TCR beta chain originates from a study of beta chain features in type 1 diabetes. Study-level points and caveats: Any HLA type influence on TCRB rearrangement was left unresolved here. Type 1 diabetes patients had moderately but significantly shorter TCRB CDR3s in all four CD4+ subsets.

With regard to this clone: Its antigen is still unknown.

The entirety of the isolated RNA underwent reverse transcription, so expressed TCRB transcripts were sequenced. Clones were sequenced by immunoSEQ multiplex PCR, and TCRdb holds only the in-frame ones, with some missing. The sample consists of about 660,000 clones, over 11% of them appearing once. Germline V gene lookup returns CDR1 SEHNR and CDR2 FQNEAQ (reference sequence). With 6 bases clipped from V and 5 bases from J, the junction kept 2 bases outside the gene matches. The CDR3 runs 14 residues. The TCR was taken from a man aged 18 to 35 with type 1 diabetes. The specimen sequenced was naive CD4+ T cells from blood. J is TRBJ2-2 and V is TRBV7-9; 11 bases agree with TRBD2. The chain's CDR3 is CASSWTSGTGELFF. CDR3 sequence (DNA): TGTGCCAGCAGTTGGACTAGCGGGACCGGGGAGCTGTTTTTT.